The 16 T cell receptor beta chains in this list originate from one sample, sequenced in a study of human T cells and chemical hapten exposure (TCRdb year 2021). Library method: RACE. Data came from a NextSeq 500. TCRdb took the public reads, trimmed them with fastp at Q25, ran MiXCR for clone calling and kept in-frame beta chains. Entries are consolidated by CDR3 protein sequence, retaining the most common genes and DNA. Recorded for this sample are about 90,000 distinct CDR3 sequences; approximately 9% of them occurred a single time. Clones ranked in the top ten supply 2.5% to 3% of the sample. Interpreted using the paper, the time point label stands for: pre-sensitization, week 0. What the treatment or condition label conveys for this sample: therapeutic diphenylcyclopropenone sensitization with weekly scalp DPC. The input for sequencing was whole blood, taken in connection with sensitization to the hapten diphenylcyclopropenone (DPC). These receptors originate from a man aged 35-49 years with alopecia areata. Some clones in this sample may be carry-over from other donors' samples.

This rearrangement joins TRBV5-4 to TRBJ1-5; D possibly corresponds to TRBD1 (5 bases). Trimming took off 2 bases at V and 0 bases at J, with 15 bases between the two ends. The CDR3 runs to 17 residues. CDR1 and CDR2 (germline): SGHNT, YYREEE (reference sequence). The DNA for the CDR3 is TGTGCCAGCAGCTTCGGCCACCCAGGGTCTAGCAATCAGCCCCAGCATTTT. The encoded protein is CASSFGHPGSSNQPQHF.

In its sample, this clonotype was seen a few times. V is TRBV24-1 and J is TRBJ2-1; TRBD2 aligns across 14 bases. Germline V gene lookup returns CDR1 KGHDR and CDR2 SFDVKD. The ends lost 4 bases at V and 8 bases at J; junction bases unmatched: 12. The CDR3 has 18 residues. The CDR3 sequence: CATSDRRPGLAGVDEQFF. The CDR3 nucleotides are TGTGCCACCAGTGACCGTCGTCCGGGACTAGCGGGAGTTGATGAGCAGTTCTTC.

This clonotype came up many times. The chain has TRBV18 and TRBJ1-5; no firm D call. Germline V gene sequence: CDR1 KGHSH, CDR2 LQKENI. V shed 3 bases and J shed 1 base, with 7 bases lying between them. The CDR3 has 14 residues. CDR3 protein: CASSPAPSNQPQHF. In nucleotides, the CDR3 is TGTGCCAGCTCACCCGCCCCGAGCAATCAGCCCCAGCATTTT.

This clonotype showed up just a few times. The CDR3 DNA reads TGTGCCAGCAGCTCGGTGGTCGGAGTAACTAAAGAGACCCAGTACTTC. As protein: CASSSVVGVTKETQYF. This chain uses TRBV7-9 with TRBJ2-5; no reliable D call. Germline-derived CDR1 and CDR2 are SEHNR and FQNEAQ (reference sequence). Trimming took 4 bases from V and 3 from J, leaving 18 bases between them. The CDR3 covers 16 residues.

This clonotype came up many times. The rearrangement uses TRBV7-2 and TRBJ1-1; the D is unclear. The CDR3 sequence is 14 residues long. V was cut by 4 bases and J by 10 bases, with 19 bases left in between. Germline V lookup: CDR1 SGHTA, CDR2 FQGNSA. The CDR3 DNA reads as TGTGCCAGCAGCTCTCCTTCTGGGGAGGGATCAGCTTTCTTT. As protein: CASSSPSGEGSAFF. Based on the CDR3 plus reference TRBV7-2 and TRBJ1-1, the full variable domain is GAGVSQSPSNKVTEKGKDVELRCDPISGHTALYWYRQSLGQGLEFLIYFQGNSAPDKSGLPSDRFSAERTGGSVSTLTIQRTQQEDSAVYLCASSSPSGEGSAFFGQGTRLTVV.

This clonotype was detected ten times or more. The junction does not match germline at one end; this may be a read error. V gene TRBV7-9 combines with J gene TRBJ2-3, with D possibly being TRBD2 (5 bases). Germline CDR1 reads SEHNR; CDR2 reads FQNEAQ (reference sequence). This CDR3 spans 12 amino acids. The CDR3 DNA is TGTGCCAGCAGCCTAGCAGCAGATACGCAGTATTTT. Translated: CASSLAADTQYF.

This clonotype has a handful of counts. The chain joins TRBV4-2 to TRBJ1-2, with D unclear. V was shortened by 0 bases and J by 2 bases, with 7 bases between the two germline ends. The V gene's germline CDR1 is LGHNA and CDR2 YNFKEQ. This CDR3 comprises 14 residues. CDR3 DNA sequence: TGTGCCAGCAGCCAAGATCTCGGAAACTATGGCTACACCTTC. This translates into CASSQDLGNYGYTF.

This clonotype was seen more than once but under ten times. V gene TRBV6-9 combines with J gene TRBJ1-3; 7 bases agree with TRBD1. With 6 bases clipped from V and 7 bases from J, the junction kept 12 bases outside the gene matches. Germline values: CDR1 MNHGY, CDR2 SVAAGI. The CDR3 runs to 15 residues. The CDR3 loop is CASSCTQGNGNTIYF. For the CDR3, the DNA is TGTGCCAGCAGCTGTACACAGGGGAATGGGAACACCATATATTTT.

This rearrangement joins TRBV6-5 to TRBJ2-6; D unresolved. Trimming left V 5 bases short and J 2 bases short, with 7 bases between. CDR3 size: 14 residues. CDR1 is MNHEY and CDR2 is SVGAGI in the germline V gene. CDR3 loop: CASSPNPGANVLTF. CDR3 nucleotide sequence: TGTGCCAGCAGTCCTAATCCTGGGGCCAACGTCCTGACTTTC.

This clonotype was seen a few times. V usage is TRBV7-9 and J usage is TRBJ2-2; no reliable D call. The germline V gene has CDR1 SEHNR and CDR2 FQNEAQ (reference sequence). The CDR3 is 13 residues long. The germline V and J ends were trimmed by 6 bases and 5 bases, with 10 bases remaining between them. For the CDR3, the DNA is TGTGCCAGCAGAACAACGGCGACCGGGGAGCTGTTTTTT. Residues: CASRTTATGELFF.

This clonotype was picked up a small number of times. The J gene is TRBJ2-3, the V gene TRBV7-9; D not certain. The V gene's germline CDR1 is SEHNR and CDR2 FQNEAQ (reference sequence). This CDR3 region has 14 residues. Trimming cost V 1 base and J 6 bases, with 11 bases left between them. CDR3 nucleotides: TGTGCCAGCAGCTTAGGGCAGTACACGGATACGCAGTATTTT. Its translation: CASSLGQYTDTQYF.

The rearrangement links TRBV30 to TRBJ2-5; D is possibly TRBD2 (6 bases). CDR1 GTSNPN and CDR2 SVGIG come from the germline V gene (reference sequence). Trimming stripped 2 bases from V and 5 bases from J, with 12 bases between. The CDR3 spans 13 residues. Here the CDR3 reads CAWSTTSLETQYF. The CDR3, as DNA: TGTGCCTGGAGTACCACTAGCTTGGAGACCCAGTACTTC.

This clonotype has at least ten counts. The chain's CDR3 is CASRRLAGAYNEQFF. The CDR3 nucleotides read TGTGCCAGCAGGAGACTAGCGGGAGCCTACAATGAGCAGTTCTTC. The J gene is TRBJ2-1, the V gene TRBV12-3 or TRBV12-4; 12 positions agree with TRBD2. V gave up 6 bases and J gave up 2 bases; unmatched junction bases: 2. There are 15 residues in the CDR3.

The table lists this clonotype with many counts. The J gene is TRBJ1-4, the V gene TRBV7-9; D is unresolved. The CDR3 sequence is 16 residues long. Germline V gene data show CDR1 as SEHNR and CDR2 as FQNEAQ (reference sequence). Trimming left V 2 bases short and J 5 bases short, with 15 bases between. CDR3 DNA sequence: TGTGCCAGCAGCTTAACAGCAGAATACTTGAATGAAAAACTGTTTTTT. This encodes CASSLTAEYLNEKLFF. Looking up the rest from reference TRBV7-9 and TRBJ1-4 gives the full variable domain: DTGVSQNPRHKITKRGQNVTFRCDPISEHNRLYWYRQTLGQGPEFLTYFQNEAQLEKSRLLSDRFSAERPKGSFSTLEIQRTEQGDSAMYLCASSLTAEYLNEKLFFGSGTQLSVL.

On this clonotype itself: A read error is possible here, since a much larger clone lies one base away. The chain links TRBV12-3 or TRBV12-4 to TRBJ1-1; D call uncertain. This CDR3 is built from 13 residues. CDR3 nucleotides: TGTGTCAGCAGTTTACAGATGAACACTGAAGCTTTCTTT. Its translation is CVSSLQMNTEAFF.

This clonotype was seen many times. CDR3 residues: CSARDRTGGNTEAFF. CDR3 sequence (DNA): TGCAGTGCTAGAGATCGGACAGGGGGGAACACTGAAGCTTTCTTT. The V gene is TRBV20-1, the J gene TRBJ1-1; TRBD1 matches 10 bases. The germline gives CDR1 DFQATT, CDR2 SNEGSKA (reference sequence). The V gene end was trimmed by 0 bases and the J gene end by 1 base; junction bases not matched to a gene: 2. The CDR3 has 15 amino acids.